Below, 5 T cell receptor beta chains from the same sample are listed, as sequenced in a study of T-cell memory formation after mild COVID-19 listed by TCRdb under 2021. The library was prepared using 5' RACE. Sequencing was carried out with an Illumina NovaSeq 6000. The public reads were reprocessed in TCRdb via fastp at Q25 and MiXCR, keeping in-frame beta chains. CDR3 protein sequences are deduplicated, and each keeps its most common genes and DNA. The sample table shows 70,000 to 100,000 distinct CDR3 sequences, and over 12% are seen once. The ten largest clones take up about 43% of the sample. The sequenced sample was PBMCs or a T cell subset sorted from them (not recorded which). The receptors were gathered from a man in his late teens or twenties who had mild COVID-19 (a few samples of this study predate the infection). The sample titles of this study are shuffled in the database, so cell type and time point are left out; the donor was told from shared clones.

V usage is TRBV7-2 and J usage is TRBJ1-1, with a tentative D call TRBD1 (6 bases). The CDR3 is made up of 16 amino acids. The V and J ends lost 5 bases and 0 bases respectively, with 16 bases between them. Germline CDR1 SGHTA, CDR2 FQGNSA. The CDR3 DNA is TGTGCCAGCAGCCCATCCGGGGGGCCCTTGAACACTGAAGCTTTCTTT. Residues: CASSPSGGPLNTEAFF.

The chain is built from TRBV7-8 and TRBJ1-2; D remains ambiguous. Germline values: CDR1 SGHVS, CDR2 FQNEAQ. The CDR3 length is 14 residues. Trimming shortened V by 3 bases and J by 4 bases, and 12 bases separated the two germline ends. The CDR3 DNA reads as TGTGCCAGCAGCTTGGCCACAGCTTTCTATGGCTACACCTTC. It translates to CASSLATAFYGYTF. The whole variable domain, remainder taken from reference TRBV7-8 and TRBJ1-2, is GAGVSQSPRYKVAKRGQDVALRCDPISGHVSLFWYQQALGQGPEFLTYFQNEAQLDKSGLPSDRFFAERPEGSVSTLKIQRTQQEDSAVYLCASSLATAFYGYTFGSGTRLTVV.

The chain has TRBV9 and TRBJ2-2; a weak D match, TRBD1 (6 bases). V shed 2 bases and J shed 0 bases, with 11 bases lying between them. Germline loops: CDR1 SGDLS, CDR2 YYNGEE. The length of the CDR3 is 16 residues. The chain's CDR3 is CASSVRTVANTGELFF. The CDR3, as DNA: TGTGCCAGCAGCGTGCGGACAGTCGCGAACACCGGGGAGCTGTTTTTT.

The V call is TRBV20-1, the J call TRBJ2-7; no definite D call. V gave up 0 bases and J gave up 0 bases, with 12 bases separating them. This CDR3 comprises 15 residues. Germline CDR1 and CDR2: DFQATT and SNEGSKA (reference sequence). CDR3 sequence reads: CSARDISQSSYEQYF. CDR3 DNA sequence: TGCAGTGCTAGAGATATTAGCCAGAGCTCCTACGAGCAGTACTTC.

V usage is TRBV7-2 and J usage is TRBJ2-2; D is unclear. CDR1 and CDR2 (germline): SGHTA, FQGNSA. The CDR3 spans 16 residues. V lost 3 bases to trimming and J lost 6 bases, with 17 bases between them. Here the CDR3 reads CASSFGQAIWAGELFF. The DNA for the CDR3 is TGTGCCAGCAGCTTTGGGCAGGCTATCTGGGCCGGGGAGCTGTTTTTT.